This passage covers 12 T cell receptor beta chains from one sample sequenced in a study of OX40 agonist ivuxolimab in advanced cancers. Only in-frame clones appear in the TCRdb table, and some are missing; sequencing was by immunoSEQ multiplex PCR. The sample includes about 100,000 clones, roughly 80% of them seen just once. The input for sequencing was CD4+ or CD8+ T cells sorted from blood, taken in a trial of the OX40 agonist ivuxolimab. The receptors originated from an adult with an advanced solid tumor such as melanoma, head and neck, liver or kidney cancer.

The CDR3 reads CASSLSAAQETQYF. DNA for the CDR3: TGTGCCAGCAGTTTATCGGCAGCCCAAGAGACCCAGTACTTC. This chain connects TRBV28 to TRBJ2-5; D unclear. Germline V gives CDR1 MDHEN, CDR2 SYDVKM. The CDR3 sequence is 14 residues long. V lost 1 base to trimming and J lost 1 base, with 7 bases between them.

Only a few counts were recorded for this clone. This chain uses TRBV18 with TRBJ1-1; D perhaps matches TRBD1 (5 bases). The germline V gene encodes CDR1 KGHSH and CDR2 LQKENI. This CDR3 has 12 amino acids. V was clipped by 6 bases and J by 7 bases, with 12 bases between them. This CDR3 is CASSPGRLEAFF. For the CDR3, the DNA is TGTGCCAGCTCCCCGGGGCGGCTTGAAGCTTTCTTT.

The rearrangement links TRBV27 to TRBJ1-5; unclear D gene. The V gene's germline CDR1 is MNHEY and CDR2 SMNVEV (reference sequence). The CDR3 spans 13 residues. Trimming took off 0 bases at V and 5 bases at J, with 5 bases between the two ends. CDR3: CASSLSSYQPQHF. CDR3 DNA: TGTGCCAGCAGTTTATCTTCGTATCAGCCCCAGCATTTT.

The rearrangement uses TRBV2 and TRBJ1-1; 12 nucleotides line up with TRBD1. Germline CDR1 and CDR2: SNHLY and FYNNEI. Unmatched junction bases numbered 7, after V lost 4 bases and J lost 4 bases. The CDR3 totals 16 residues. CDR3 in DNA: TGTGCCAGCAGTGTACACGGGACAGGGGGCGGCACTGAAGCTTTCTTT. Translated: CASSVHGTGGGTEAFF.

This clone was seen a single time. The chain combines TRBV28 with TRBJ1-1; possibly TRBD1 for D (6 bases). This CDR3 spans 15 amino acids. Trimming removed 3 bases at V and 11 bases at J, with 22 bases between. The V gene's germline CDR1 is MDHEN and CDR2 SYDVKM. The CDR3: CASSLPSRGQSRAFF. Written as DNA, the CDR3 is TGTGCCAGCAGTTTGCCCTCGAGAGGACAGTCAAGGGCTTTCTTT.

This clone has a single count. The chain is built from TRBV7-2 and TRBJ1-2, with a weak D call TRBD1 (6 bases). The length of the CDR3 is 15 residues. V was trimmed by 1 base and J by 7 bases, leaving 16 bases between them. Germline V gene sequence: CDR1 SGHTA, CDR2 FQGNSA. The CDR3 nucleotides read TGTGCCAGCAGCTTAGGCAGGGGCGGTACGAGTGGCTACACCTTC. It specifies CASSLGRGGTSGYTF.

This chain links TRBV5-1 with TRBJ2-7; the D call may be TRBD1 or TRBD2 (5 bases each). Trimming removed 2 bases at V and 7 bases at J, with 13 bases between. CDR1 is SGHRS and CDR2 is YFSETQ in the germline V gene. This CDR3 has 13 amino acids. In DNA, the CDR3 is TGCGCCAGCAGCTTTGGGGGTCACAGGGAGCAGTACTTC. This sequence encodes CASSFGGHREQYF.

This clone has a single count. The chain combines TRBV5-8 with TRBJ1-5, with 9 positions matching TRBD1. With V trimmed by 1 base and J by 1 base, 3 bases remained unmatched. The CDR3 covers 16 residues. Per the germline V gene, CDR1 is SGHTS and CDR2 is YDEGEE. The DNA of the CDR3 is TGTGCCAGCAGCTTGTACAGGGGGCCCAGCAATCAGCCCCAGCATTTT. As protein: CASSLYRGPSNQPQHF.

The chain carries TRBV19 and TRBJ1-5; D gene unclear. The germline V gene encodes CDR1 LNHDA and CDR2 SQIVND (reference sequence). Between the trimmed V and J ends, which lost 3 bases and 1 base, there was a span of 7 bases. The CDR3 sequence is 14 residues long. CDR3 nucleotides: TGTGCCAGTAGTATTAACCCCAGCAATCAGCCCCAGCATTTT. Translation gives CASSINPSNQPQHF.

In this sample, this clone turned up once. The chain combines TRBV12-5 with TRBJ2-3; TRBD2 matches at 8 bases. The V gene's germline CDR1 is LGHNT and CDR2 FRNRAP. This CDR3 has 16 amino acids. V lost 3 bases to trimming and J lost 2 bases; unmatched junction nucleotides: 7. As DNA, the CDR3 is TGTGCTAGTGGTTTAAAAGGCGGGGGGCTCACAGATACGCAGTATTTT. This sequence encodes CASGLKGGGLTDTQYF.

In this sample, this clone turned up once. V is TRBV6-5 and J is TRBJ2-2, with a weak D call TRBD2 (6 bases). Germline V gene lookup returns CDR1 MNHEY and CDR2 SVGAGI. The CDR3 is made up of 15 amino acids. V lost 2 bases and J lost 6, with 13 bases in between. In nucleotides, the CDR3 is TGTGCCAGCAGTTACGGGGAACGGAGGGCCGGGGAGCTGTTTTTT. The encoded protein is CASSYGERRAGELFF.

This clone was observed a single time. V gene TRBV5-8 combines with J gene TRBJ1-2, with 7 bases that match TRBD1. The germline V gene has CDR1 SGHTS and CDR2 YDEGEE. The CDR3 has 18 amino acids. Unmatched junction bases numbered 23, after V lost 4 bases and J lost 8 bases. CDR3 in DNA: TGTGCCAGCAGCCCGACGCCGGGACTCACAGGGGCGGGCAGCGGCTACACCTTC. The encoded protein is CASSPTPGLTGAGSGYTF.